This T cell receptor (beta chain) was obtained from a study of CD8 T cells in ankylosing spondylitis. Points from the study as a whole: Apparently characteristic of ankylosing spondylitis blood was a TCR beta motif (fewer than ten highly homologous variants). There were earlier reports of some motif variants in reactive arthritis synovial fluid and blood.

The V gene's germline CDR1 is SGHRS and CDR2 YFSETQ. Losses at the gene ends were 0 bases for V and 0 bases for J; bases not matched to a gene: 3. This CDR3 has 15 amino acids. As the method for making TCR beta libraries, quantitative 5'-RACE with molecular barcodes was used. TCRdb ran MiXCR on the 5' RACE reads and lists one entry per CDR3 protein. This table has around 430,000 distinct CDR3 sequences, about 15% appearing once. Remarks on this clonotype: Its antigen is as yet unknown.

The receptor comes from a male donor with ankylosing spondylitis. The material sequenced was blood, either unsorted or a sorted T cell fraction (not recorded which). The chain combines TRBV5-1 with TRBJ2-7; 7 positions agree with TRBD1. The CDR3 DNA sequence: TGCGCCAGCAGCTTGGAACCAGGGGGCTCCTACGAGCAGTACTTC. It translates to CASSLEPGGSYEQYF.